This paragraph covers one T cell receptor (beta chain) sequence. Its antigen is still unknown. Only in-frame clones appear in the TCRdb table, and some are missing; sequencing was by immunoSEQ multiplex PCR. The table lists 75,000 to 90,000 clones, 87% of them singletons. These data belong to a study of OX40 agonist ivuxolimab in advanced cancers. The study's findings and limits: Both CD4+ and CD8+ T cell populations in blood had undergone clonal expansion by week 6 at 0.1 to 3.0 mg/kg.

Sequenced here: CD4+ or CD8+ T cells sorted from blood, sampled in a trial of the OX40 agonist ivuxolimab. This clonotype originated in an adult with an advanced solid tumor such as melanoma, head and neck, liver or kidney cancer.

The CDR3 DNA reads TGTGCCAGCACTGGTGGGACATCCTTTAATCAGCCCCAGCATTTT. Protein product: CASTGGTSFNQPQHF. V gene TRBV6-1 combines with J gene TRBJ1-5; TRBD1 might be the D (6 bases). The V end lost 7 bases, the J end lost 4 bases, and 17 bases lay between the germline ends. This CDR3 contains 15 residues. Per the germline V gene, CDR1 is MNHNS and CDR2 is SASEGT.